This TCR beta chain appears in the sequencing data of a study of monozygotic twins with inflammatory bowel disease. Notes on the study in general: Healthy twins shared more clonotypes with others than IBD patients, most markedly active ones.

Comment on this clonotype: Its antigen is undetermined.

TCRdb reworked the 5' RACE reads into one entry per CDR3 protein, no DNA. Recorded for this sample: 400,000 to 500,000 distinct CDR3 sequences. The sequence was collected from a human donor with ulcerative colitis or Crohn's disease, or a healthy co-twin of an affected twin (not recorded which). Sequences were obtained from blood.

The CDR3: CASGDRDRGLEQYF. The chain combines TRBV12-3 or TRBV12-4 with TRBJ2-7; TCRdb's D call, TRBD1, is unchecked because there is no DNA. This CDR3 comprises 14 residues.